The 14 T cell receptor beta chains below were found in one sample sequenced in a study of T cells in Graves' hyperthyroidism and ophthalmopathy. Amplified regions were TCR beta CDR3 sequences from RNA transcripts. The HTBI primer set drove a first-round RT-PCR of the TCR CDR3. TCRdb ran MiXCR on the multiplex PCR reads and lists one entry per CDR3 protein. The table shows 340,000 or so distinct CDR3 sequences, with 15% to 20% occurring only once. Sequencing was done on a sample of blood. The receptors were sampled from a woman aged 50 to 60 with Graves' hyperthyroidism.

The V and J genes are TRBV20-1 and TRBJ1-3; the D is unclear. The CDR3 covers 13 residues. Germline assignment: CDR1 DFQATT and CDR2 SNEGSKA (reference sequence). V was trimmed by 0 bases and J by 4 bases, leaving 7 bases between them. The CDR3 sequence: CSARDQFGNTIYF. In nucleotides, the CDR3 is TGCAGTGCTAGAGATCAATTCGGAAACACCATATATTTT.

The genes are TRBV15 and TRBJ2-3, with no clear D. This CDR3 is 14 amino acids long. V lost 2 bases to trimming and J lost 5 bases, with 11 bases between them. CDR1 is LNHNV and CDR2 is YYDKDF in the germline V gene (reference sequence). Here the CDR3 reads CATSRSRMGDTQYF. CDR3 nucleotide sequence: TGTGCCACCAGCAGATCTAGAATGGGAGATACGCAGTATTTT.

This clonotype has ten or more counts. For the CDR3, the DNA is TGCGCCATCTCGACGTGGCAAGATACGCAGTATTTT. This gives the protein CAISTWQDTQYF. This chain connects TRBV4-1 to TRBJ2-3, with D uncertain. V was cut by 10 bases and J by 5 bases, with 13 bases left in between. Germline values: CDR1 MGHRA, CDR2 YSYEKL. This CDR3 has 12 amino acids.

The chain carries TRBV20-1 and TRBJ2-1, with D uncertain. This CDR3 has 10 residues. V lost 3 bases to trimming and J lost 8 bases, with 5 bases between them. In germline, CDR1 is DFQATT, CDR2 SNEGSKA (reference sequence). The CDR3: CSARSHEQFF. As DNA, the CDR3 is TGCAGTGCTAGGAGTCATGAGCAGTTCTTC.

This clonotype was seen a handful of times. The genes are TRBV6-1 and TRBJ1-1; 10 bases fit TRBD1. In germline, CDR1 is MNHNS, CDR2 SASEGT. The CDR3 runs to 15 residues. V lost 6 bases, J lost 1 base, and 5 bases stayed unmatched. CDR3 region: CASRPDRGQNTEAFF. The CDR3 DNA follows: TGTGCCAGCAGACCAGACAGGGGGCAGAACACTGAAGCTTTCTTT.

The sample holds many counts of this clonotype. The rearrangement uses TRBV13 and TRBJ1-2; D is undetermined. This CDR3 has 12 amino acids. V was cut by 5 bases and J by 4 bases, with 8 bases left in between. CDR1 is PRHDT, CDR2 FYEKMQ, per germline (reference sequence). CDR3 amino acids: CASSKDIYGYTF. CDR3 in DNA: TGTGCCAGCAGCAAAGACATCTATGGCTACACCTTC.

This clonotype appeared a few times. The V call is TRBV12-3 or TRBV12-4, the J call TRBJ1-5; no clear D. Trimming removed 4 bases at V and 2 bases at J, with 12 bases between. CDR3 size: 15 residues. CDR3 nucleotides: TGTGCCAGCAGTTCAACAGCTTATGGCAATCAGCCCCAGCATTTT. As protein: CASSSTAYGNQPQHF.

This clonotype was seen repeatedly, ten times or more. This rearrangement joins TRBV2 to TRBJ1-5; no firm D call. V lost 3 bases to trimming and J lost 8 bases, with 11 bases between them. The CDR3 totals 13 residues. Germline CDR1 SNHLY, CDR2 FYNNEI. This CDR3 is CASSDNTAEPQHF. As DNA, the CDR3 is TGTGCCAGCAGTGATAATACGGCCGAGCCCCAGCATTTT. Using reference TRBV2 and TRBJ1-5 for the parts outside the CDR3, the full variable domain is EPEVTQTPSHQVTQMGQEVILRCVPISNHLYFYWYRQILGQKVEFLVSFYNNEISEKSEIFDDQFSVERPDGSNFTLKIRSTKLEDSAMYFCASSDNTAEPQHFGDGTRLSIL.

This clonotype was seen only a few times. CDR3 loop: CASSIGLADEQFF. The CDR3 DNA is TGTGCCAGCAGTATAGGGCTCGCCGATGAGCAGTTCTTC. The genes are TRBV2 and TRBJ2-1; D is undetermined. The CDR3 consists of 13 residues. Germline assignment: CDR1 SNHLY and CDR2 FYNNEI. V lost 5 bases, J lost 8 bases, and 13 bases lay in between. Full variable domain (outside the CDR3, taken from reference TRBV2 and TRBJ2-1): EPEVTQTPSHQVTQMGQEVILRCVPISNHLYFYWYRQILGQKVEFLVSFYNNEISEKSEIFDDQFSVERPDGSNFTLKIRSTKLEDSAMYFCASSIGLADEQFFGPGTRLTVL.

This clonotype was seen only a few times. The rearrangement uses TRBV15 and TRBJ2-1; D is unclear. The CDR3 is 14 residues long. V lost 0 bases to trimming and J lost 6 bases, with 9 bases between them. Germline-derived CDR1 and CDR2 are LNHNV and YYDKDF (reference sequence). The CDR3 loop reads CATSRDAQINEQFF. CDR3 sequence (DNA): TGTGCCACCAGCAGAGATGCACAGATCAATGAGCAGTTCTTC.

The V gene is TRBV27, the J gene TRBJ2-5, with unresolved D. V lost 2 bases and J lost 5, with 15 bases in between. This CDR3 is 15 amino acids long. The V gene's germline CDR1 is MNHEY and CDR2 SMNVEV (reference sequence). The CDR3 DNA reads as TGTGCCAGCAGTTTAGGAAGGGCGGCGAGGGAGACCCAGTACTTC. Its translation is CASSLGRAARETQYF.

There are a few counts of this clonotype. The V gene is TRBV5-1, the J gene TRBJ1-1, with 9 bases identical to TRBD1. This CDR3 contains 14 residues. Trimming took 4 bases from V and 7 from J; bases not matched to a gene: 8. Germline loops: CDR1 SGHRS, CDR2 YFSETQ. The CDR3 DNA sequence: TGCGCCAGCAGCCTGGGACAGGGAAGGTTTGAAGCTTTCTTT. This translates into CASSLGQGRFEAFF.

There are a few counts of this clonotype. The rearrangement links TRBV4-1 to TRBJ2-3; D is undetermined. V was shortened by 1 base and J by 1 base, with 12 bases between the two germline ends. This CDR3 has 16 residues. The germline CDR1 and CDR2 sequences are MGHRA and YSYEKL. This CDR3 reads CASSQAGWGGTDTQYF. Written as DNA, the CDR3 is TGCGCCAGCAGCCAAGCTGGCTGGGGTGGCACAGATACGCAGTATTTT.

The rearrangement links TRBV11-2 to TRBJ2-7, with TRBD2 matching 12 bases. Germline V gene lookup returns CDR1 SGHAT and CDR2 FQNNGV. With 5 bases clipped from V and 5 bases from J, the junction kept 16 bases outside the gene matches. The CDR3 covers 18 residues. The CDR3 coding sequence is TGTGCCAGCAGCCAAGATTCCCCACTAGCGGGAGGACAAAACGAGCAGTACTTC. Residues: CASSQDSPLAGGQNEQYF. Based on the CDR3 plus reference TRBV11-2 and TRBJ2-7, the full variable domain is EAGVAQSPRYKIIEKRQSVAFWCNPISGHATLYWYQQILGQGPKLLIQFQNNGVVDDSQLPKDRFSAERLKGVDSTLKIQPAKLEDSAVYLCASSQDSPLAGGQNEQYFGPGTRLTVT.